These T cell receptor beta chains were read from a single sample in a study of vaccination effects on CD4 cells after COVID-19. Their antigen targets remain unknown. Libraries were prepared by immunoSEQ multiplex PCR; TCRdb keeps only in-frame clonotypes and omits some of them. The table lists 20,000 to 30,000 clones, about three quarters of them singletons. Sequenced material: CD4+ T cells from PBMCs cultured with SARS-CoV-2 spike peptides, taken before COVID-19 vaccination. These receptors were taken from a human donor who received a COVID-19 vaccine. CDR3s include the opening cysteine and the closing phenylalanine or tryptophan. D genes are given only for firm matches. Not all rows give a size; the values are once, few, many and, for expanded clones, a class.

V,D,J,size,DNA,CDR3
TRBV15,TRBD1,TRBJ2-7,NA,TGTGCCACCAGCAGAGATCTTAGGGCAGGGGGCTCCGAGCAGTACTTC,CATSRDLRAGGSEQYF
TRBV5-1,TRBD2,TRBJ2-1,NA,TGCGCCAGCAGCTTCACAAGCGGGAGCTATGAGCAGTTCTTC,CASSFTSGSYEQFF
TRBV2,NA,TRBJ1-5,NA,TGTGCCAGCAGTGAACTTAGGGGTGATCAGCCCCAGCATTTT,CASSELRGDQPQHF
TRBV10-3,NA,TRBJ1-5,NA,TGTGCCATCAGTAAAGGGACCGATAGCAATCAGCCCCAGCATTTT,CAISKGTDSNQPQHF
TRBV10-3,NA,TRBJ2-6,NA,TGTGCCATCAGTGAGGGGCACAGCTCTGGGGCCAACGTCCTGACTTTC,CAISEGHSSGANVLTF
TRBV6-5,TRBD1,TRBJ1-1,once,TGTGCCAGCACTGCAGGGGGTGAAGCTTTCTTT,CASTAGGEAFF
TRBV19,TRBD1,TRBJ1-4,NA,TGTGCCAGTAGAGGGACAGGGTTAGAAAAACTGTTTTTT,CASRGTGLEKLFF
TRBV9,NA,TRBJ1-3,NA,TGTGCCAGCAGCGCCGGGACACTTTCTGGAAACACCATATATTTT,CASSAGTLSGNTIYF
TRBV18,TRBD2,TRBJ2-2,NA,TGTGCCAGCTCACCAAGGCGGGAGAGCACCGGGGAGCTGTTTTTT,CASSPRRESTGELFF
TRBV5-1,NA,TRBJ1-2,NA,TGCGCCAGCAGCTTGTTTCAGAGTAACTATGGCTACACCTTC,CASSLFQSNYGYTF
TRBV11-2,NA,TRBJ1-2,once,TGTGCCAGCAGGCTATTGGGCAGGGACTATGGCTACACCTTC,CASRLLGRDYGYTF
TRBV5-1,NA,TRBJ2-1,NA,TGCGCCAGCAGCTTGGAGGGTAGCTCCTACAATGAGCAGTTCTTC,CASSLEGSSYNEQFF
TRBV19,NA,TRBJ1-1,NA,TGTGCCAGTAGTATAAAGGGGGACACTGAAGCTTTCTTT,CASSIKGDTEAFF
TRBV10-3,NA,TRBJ1-5,NA,TGTGCCATCAGGGACAGTACGGGGCAGCCCCAGCATTTT,CAIRDSTGQPQHF
TRBV18,NA,TRBJ1-2,few,TGTGCCAGCTCAGACGGAAGCATAACCTATGGCTACACCTTC,CASSDGSITYGYTF
TRBV7-2,NA,TRBJ1-6,NA,TGTGCCACCCTTACCCGGGACACTTCCAATTCACCCCTCCACTTT,CATLTRDTSNSPLHF
TRBV7-9,TRBD1,TRBJ1-1,NA,TGTGCCAGCAGCCCAGGGGGCTGGATGAACACTGAAGCTTTCTTT,CASSPGGWMNTEAFF
TRBV12-5,NA,TRBJ2-7,NA,TGTGCTAGTGGTTTGGTACCCCTCCACTACGAGCAGTACTTC,CASGLVPLHYEQYF
TRBV29-1,TRBD1,TRBJ1-3,NA,TGCAGCGCAGCGGACAGGAACGGAAACACCATATATTTT,CSAADRNGNTIYF
TRBV2,NA,TRBJ2-7,NA,TGTGCCAGCAGTGAAGCGTCAACCTGGCAGGGGCTTATCGAGCAGTACTTC,CASSEASTWQGLIEQYF
TRBV10-3,NA,TRBJ1-2,NA,TGTGCCATCAACCAGGACAGAAACTATGGCTACACCTTC,CAINQDRNYGYTF
TRBV18,TRBD2,TRBJ2-1,NA,TGTGCCAGCTCACCGGGACTAGCGGGGGGGACATCCTTATACAATGAGCAGTTCTTC,CASSPGLAGGTSLYNEQFF
TRBV6-5,NA,TRBJ1-5,NA,TGTGCCAGCAGTTCTGGAAGCAATCAGCCCCAGCATTTT,CASSSGSNQPQHF
TRBV6-5,NA,TRBJ1-5,NA,TGTGCCAGCAGCCTACTCATAACAGGGCCTCAGCCCCAGCATTTT,CASSLLITGPQPQHF
TRBV18,NA,TRBJ1-1,NA,TGTGCCAGCTCCCTGGGGAGTGACACTGAAGCTTTCTTT,CASSLGSDTEAFF
TRBV19,NA,TRBJ2-7,NA,TGTGCCAGTAGTAAGTCCAGGAGCTCCTACGAGCAGTACTTC,CASSKSRSSYEQYF
TRBV6-1,TRBD2,TRBJ2-5,few,TGTGCCAGCAGTGGACCGGGACTAGCGGGGGGTGGTGAGACCCAGTACTTC,CASSGPGLAGGGETQYF
TRBV6-5,TRBD1,TRBJ2-7,NA,TGTGCCAGCAGTACCCGGGACAGGGAAATTTACGAGCAGTACTTC,CASSTRDREIYEQYF
TRBV10-2,NA,TRBJ1-4,NA,TGCGCCAGCAGTGACTCACAGGGAAGCACTGAAAAACTGTTTTTT,CASSDSQGSTEKLFF
TRBV7-9,TRBD1,TRBJ2-1,NA,TGTGCCAGCAGCCCAGACGGGACAGGGAGACGTGAGCAGTTCTTC,CASSPDGTGRREQFF
TRBV7-2,NA,TRBJ1-1,NA,TGTGCCAGCAGCTTAGTAACTTGGACAGTGAACACTGAAGCTTTCTTT,CASSLVTWTVNTEAFF
TRBV18,NA,TRBJ1-1,once,TGTGCCAGCTCACTAGGGGAATTGAACACTGAAGCTTTCTTT,CASSLGELNTEAFF
TRBV6-5,NA,TRBJ2-2,NA,TGTGCCAGCAGACCACAGGGAGCCGGGGAGCTGTTTTTT,CASRPQGAGELFF
TRBV7-6,TRBD2,TRBJ2-3,NA,TGTGCCAGCAGCCCGCTAGCGGGAGAAACAGATACGCAGTATTTT,CASSPLAGETDTQYF
TRBV27,TRBD1,TRBJ1-1,NA,TGTGCCAGCAGTGCTCAGGGGGCCGACACTGAAGCTTTCTTT,CASSAQGADTEAFF
TRBV3-1/TRBV3-2,NA,TRBJ2-2,few,TGTGCCAGCAGCCACCGTGCGAACACCGGGGAGCTGTTTTTT,CASSHRANTGELFF